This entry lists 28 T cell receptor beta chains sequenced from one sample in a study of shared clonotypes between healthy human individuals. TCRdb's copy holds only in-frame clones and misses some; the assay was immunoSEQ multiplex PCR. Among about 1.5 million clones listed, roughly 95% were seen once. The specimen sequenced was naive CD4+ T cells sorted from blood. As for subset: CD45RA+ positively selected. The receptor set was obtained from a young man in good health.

In DNA, the CDR3 is TGCGCCAGCAGCTTCGGACAGGTAGTAGATACGCAGTATTTT. Its translation is CASSFGQVVDTQYF. This chain joins TRBV5-1 and TRBJ2-3; the match to TRBD1 covers 7 bases. The V gene end was trimmed by 2 bases and the J gene end by 5 bases; junction bases not matched to a gene: 5. This CDR3 contains 14 residues. Germline loops: CDR1 SGHRS, CDR2 YFSETQ.

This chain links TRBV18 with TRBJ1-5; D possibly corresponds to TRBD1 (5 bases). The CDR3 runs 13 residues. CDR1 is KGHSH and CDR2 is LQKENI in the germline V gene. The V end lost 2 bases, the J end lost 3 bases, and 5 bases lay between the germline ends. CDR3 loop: CASSPGTNQPQHF. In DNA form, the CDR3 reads TGTGCCAGCTCACCAGGGACCAATCAGCCCCAGCATTTT.

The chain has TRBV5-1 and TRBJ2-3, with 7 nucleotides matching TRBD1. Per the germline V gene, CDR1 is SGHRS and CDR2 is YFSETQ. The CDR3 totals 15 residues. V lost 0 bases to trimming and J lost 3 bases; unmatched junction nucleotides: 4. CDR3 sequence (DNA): TGCGCCAGCAGCTTGGTGAACAGGGGTACAGATACGCAGTATTTT. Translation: CASSLVNRGTDTQYF.

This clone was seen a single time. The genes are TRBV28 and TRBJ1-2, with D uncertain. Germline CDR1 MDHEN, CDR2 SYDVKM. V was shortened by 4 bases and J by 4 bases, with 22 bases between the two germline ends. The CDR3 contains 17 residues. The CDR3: CASSSARGSGFGYGYTF. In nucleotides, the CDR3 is TGTGCCAGCAGTTCCGCCCGGGGTTCGGGCTTCGGCTATGGCTACACCTTC.

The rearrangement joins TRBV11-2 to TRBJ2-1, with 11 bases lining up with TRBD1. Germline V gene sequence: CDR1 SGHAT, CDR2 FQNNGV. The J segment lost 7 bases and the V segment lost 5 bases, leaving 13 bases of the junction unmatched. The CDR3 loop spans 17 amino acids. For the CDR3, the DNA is TGTGCCAGCAGCCGAACTCCGGGACAGGGGGTAGCGAATGAGCAGTTCTTC. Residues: CASSRTPGQGVANEQFF.

The CDR3 is CATSRDLRNQETQYF. For the CDR3, the DNA is TGTGCCACCAGCAGAGATCTAAGAAACCAAGAGACCCAGTACTTC. The chain joins TRBV15 to TRBJ2-5; no firm D call. The CDR3 consists of 15 residues. Germline values: CDR1 LNHNV, CDR2 YYDKDF (reference sequence). The V end lost 0 bases, the J end lost 0 bases, and 8 bases lay between the germline ends.

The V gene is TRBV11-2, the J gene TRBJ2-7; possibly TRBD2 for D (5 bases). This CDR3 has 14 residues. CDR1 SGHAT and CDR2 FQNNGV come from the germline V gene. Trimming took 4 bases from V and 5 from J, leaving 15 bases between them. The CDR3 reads CASSSLRSGNEQYF. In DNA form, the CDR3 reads TGTGCCAGCAGCTCACTGCGCTCGGGGAACGAGCAGTACTTC.

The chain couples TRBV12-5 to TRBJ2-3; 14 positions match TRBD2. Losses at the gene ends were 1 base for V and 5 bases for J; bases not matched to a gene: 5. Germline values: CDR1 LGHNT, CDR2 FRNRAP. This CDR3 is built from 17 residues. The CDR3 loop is CASGLATGLAGEDTQYF. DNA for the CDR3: TGTGCTAGTGGTTTGGCGACGGGACTAGCGGGAGAAGATACGCAGTATTTT.

The CDR3 bases are TGTGCCAGCAGTGAAACTCGTAGCGGGAGGGCTTCATTTGGCAATGAGCAGTTCTTC. Translated, it gives CASSETRSGRASFGNEQFF. The V and J genes are TRBV6-1 and TRBJ2-1; TRBD2 agrees at 11 bases. This CDR3 region has 19 residues. The ends lost 2 bases at V and 6 bases at J; junction bases unmatched: 15. Germline CDR1 reads MNHNS; CDR2 reads SASEGT.

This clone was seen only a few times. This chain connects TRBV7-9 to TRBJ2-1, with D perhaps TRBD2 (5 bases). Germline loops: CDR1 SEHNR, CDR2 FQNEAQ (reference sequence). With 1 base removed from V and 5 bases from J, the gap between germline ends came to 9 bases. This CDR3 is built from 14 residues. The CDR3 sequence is CASSLGLRDNEQFF. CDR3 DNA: TGTGCCAGCAGCTTAGGTCTGCGGGACAATGAGCAGTTCTTC.

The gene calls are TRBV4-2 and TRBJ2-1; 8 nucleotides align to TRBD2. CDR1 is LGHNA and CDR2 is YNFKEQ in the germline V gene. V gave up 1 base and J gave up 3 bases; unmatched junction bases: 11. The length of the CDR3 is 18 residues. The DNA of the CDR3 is TGTGCCAGCAGCCAAGCCCCAGCCGGGACTAGTTTCTACAATGAGCAGTTCTTC. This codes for CASSQAPAGTSFYNEQFF.

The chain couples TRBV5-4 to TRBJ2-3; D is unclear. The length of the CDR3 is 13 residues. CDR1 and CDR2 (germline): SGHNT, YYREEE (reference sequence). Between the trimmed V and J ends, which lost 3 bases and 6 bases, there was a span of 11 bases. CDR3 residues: CASSSPVEDTQYF. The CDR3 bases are TGTGCCAGCAGCTCCCCCGTTGAGGATACGCAGTATTTT. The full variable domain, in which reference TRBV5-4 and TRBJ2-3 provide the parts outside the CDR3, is ETGVTQSPTHLIKTRGQQVTLRCSSQSGHNTVSWYQQALGQGPQFIFQYYREEENGRGNFPPRFSGLQFPNYSSELNVNALELDDSALYLCASSSPVEDTQYFGPGTRLTVL.

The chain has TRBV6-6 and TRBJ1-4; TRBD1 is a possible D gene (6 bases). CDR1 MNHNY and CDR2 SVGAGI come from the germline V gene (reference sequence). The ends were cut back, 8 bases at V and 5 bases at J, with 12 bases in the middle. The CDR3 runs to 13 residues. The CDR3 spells CASSQDRNEKLFF. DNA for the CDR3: TGTGCCAGCTCCCAGGACAGAAATGAAAAACTGTTTTTT.

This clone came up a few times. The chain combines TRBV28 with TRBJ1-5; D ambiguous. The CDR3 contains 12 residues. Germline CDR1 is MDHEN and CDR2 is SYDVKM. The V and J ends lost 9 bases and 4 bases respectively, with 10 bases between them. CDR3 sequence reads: CASGLTNQPQHF. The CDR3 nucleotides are TGTGCCAGTGGACTGACGAATCAGCCCCAGCATTTT.

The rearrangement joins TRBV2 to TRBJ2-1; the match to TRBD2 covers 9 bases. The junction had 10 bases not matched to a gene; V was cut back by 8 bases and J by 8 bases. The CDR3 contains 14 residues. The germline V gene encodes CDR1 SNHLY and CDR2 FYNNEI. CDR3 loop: CASLKREESHEQFF. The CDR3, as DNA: TGTGCCAGCTTAAAGCGGGAGGAATCGCATGAGCAGTTCTTC.

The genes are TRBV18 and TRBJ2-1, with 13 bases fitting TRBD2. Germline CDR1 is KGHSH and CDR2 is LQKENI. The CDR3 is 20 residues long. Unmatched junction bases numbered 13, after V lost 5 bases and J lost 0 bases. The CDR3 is CASSISPGLAGRNSYNEQFF. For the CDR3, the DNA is TGTGCCAGCTCAATATCACCGGGACTAGCGGGGAGGAACTCCTACAATGAGCAGTTCTTC.

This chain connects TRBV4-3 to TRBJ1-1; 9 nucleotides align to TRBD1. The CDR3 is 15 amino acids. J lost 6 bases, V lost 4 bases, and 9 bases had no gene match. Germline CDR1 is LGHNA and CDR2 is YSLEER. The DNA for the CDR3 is TGCGCCAGCAGCCGGGACAGGGTGTTGTTATCTGAAGCTTTCTTT. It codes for CASSRDRVLLSEAFF.

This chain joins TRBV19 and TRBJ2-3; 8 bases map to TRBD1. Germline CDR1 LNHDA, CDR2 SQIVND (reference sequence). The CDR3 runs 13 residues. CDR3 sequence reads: CAVRDRSTDTQYF. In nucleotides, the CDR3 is TGTGCAGTAAGGGACAGGAGCACAGATACGCAGTATTTT.

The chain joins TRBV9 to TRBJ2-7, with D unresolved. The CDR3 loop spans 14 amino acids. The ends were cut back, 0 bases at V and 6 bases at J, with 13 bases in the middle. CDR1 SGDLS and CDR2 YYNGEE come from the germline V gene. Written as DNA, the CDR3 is TGTGCCAGCAGCGTAGAGGAAGGGTCGGGCGAGCAGTACTTC. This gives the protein CASSVEEGSGEQYF. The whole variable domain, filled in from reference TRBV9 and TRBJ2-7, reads DSGVTQTPKHLITATGQRVTLRCSPRSGDLSVYWYQQSLDQGLQFLIQYYNGEERAKGNILERFSAQQFPDLHSELNLSSLELGDSALYFCASSVEEGSGEQYFGPGTRLTVT.

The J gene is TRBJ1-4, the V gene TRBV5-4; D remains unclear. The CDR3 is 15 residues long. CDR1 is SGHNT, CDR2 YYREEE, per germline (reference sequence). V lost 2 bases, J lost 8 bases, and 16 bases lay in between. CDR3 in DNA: TGTGCCAGCAGCTTTAACGGCGGCCTCGGGGAAAAACTGTTTTTT. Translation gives CASSFNGGLGEKLFF.

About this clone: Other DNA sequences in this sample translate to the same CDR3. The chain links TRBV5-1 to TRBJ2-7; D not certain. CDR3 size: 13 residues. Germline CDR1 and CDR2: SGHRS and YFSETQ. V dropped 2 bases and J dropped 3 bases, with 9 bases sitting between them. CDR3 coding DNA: TGCGCCAGCAGCTTTAGGGAAGGCTACGAGCAGTACTTC. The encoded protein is CASSFREGYEQYF.

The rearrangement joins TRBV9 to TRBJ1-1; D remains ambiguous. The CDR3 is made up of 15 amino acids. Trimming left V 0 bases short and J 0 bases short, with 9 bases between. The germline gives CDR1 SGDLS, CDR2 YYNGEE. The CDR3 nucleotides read TGTGCCAGCAGCGTAGGGACCTCACTGAACACTGAAGCTTTCTTT. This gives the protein CASSVGTSLNTEAFF.

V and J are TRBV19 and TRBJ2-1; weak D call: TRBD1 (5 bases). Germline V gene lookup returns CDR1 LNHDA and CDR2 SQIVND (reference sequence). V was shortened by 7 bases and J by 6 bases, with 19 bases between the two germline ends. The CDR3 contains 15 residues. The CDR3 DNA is TGTGCCAGTACCAGACAGAAAGGACCCTCCAATGAGCAGTTCTTC. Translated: CASTRQKGPSNEQFF.

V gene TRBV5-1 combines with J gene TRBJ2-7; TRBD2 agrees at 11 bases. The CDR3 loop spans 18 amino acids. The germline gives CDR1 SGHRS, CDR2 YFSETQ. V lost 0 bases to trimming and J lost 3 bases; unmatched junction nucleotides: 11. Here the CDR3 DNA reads TGCGCCAGCAGCTTGGGGACTAGCGGGTCGCCTGGGGTCTACGAGCAGTACTTC. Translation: CASSLGTSGSPGVYEQYF.

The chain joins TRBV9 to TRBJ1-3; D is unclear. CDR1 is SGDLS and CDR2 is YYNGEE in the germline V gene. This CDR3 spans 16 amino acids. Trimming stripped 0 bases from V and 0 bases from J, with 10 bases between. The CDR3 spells CASSVDMVISGNTIYF. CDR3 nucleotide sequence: TGTGCCAGCAGCGTAGATATGGTTATCTCTGGAAACACCATATATTTT. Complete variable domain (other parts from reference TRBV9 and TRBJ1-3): DSGVTQTPKHLITATGQRVTLRCSPRSGDLSVYWYQQSLDQGLQFLIQYYNGEERAKGNILERFSAQQFPDLHSELNLSSLELGDSALYFCASSVDMVISGNTIYFGEGSWLTVV.

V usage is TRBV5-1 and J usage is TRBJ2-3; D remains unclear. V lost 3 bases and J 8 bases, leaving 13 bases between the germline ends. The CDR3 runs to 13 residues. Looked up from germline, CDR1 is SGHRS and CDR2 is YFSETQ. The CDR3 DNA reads TGCGCCAGCAGCTCTAGTTTTGATGCTACGCAGTATTTT. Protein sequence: CASSSSFDATQYF.

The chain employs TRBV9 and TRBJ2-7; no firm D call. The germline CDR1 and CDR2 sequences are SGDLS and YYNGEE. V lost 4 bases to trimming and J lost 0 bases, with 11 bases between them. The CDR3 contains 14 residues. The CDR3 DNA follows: TGTGCCAGCAGCCTAACACTCAGCTCCTACGAGCAGTACTTC. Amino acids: CASSLTLSSYEQYF.

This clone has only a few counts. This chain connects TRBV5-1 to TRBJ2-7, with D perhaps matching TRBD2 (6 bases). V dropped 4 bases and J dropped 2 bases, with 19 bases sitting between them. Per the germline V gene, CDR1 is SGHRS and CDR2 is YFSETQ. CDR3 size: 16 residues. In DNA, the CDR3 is TGCGCCAGCAGCGCGGGACTCAGAGACTTAACCTACGAGCAGTACTTC. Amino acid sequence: CASSAGLRDLTYEQYF.